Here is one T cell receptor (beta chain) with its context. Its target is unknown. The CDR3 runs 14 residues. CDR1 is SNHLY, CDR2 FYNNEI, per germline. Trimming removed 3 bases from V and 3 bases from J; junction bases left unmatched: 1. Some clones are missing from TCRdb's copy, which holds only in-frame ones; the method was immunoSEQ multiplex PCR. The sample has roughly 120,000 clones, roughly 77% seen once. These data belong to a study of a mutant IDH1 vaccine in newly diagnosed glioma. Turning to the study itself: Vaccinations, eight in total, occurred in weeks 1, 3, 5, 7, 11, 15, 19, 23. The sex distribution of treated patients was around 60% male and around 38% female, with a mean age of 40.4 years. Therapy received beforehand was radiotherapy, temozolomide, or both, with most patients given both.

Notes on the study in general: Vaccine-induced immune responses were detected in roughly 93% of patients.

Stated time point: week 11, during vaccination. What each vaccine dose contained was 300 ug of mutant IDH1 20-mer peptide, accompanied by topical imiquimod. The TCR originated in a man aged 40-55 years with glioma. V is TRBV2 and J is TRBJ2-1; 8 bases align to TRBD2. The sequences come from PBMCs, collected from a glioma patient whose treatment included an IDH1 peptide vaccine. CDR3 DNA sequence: TGTGCCAGCAGTGAGGCGGGAGGCTACAATGAGCAGTTCTTC. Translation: CASSEAGGYNEQFF.